This TCR beta chain was identified in a study of liver allograft versus peripheral blood T cells. Study summary: The authors compared T cell receptor repertoires in transplanted livers with those in the peripheral blood of recipients.

Concerning this clonotype: Its antigen is undetermined.

TCRdb re-called the reads with MiXCR, one entry per CDR3 protein. The profile shows around 6,100 distinct CDR3 sequences, 15% to 20% of them singletons. Study-wide findings and caveats: Intragraft liver T cell receptor repertoires reportedly differed from peripheral blood repertoires.

The receptor's source is a human patient who had a liver transplant. The graft donor may have given rise to some T cells.

The CDR3 DNA follows: TGTGCCAGCAGGCTCCGATACGAGCAGTACTTC. Amino acids: CASRLRYEQYF. The chain carries TRBV28 and TRBJ2-7; D is ambiguous. The CDR3 length is 11 residues. Between the trimmed V and J ends, which lost 6 bases and 4 bases, there was a span of 7 bases. The germline V gene encodes CDR1 MDHEN and CDR2 SYDVKM.